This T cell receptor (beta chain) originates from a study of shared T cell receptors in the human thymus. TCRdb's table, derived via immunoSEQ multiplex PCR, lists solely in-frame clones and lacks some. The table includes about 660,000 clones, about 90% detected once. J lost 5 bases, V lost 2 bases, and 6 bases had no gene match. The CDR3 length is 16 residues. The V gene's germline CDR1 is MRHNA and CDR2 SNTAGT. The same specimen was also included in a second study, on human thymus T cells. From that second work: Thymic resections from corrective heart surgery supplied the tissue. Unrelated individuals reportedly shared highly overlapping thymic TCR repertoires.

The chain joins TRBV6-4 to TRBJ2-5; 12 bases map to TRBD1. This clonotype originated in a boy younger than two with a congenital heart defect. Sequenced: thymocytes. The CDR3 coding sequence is TGTGCCAGCAGTGACATGGGGACAGGGGGCGCTGAGACCCAGTACTTC. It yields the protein CASSDMGTGGAETQYF.